This T cell receptor (beta chain) originates from a study of regulatory T cells in long-lasting Graves disease. Time point of the sample: newly diagnosed GD, antithyroid drugs for less than 3 months. RNA isolated from PBMCs was used to make the TCR library. Whole-study results and caveats: Among persistent patients, a larger number of public clonotypes were shared (around 2,700) than among newly diagnosed patients (just over 950).

This clonotype was seen only a few times. Antigen: not known. Germline CDR1 reads DFQATT; CDR2 reads SNEGSKA (reference sequence). This CDR3 has 15 residues. Trimming cost V 5 bases and J 10 bases; bases outside gene matches: 14. To make TCR beta libraries, researchers used iRepertoire HTBI primers and Arm-PCR of CDR3 regions. TCRdb reanalysed the multiplex PCR reads using MiXCR and keeps one entry per CDR3 protein. The table shows around 400,000 distinct CDR3 sequences, with over 9.5% occurring only once. This sample also appeared in a second study, on T cells in Graves' hyperthyroidism and ophthalmopathy. That work states: Clinical symptoms, serum thyroxine and TRAb, thyroid ultrasound and orbital computed tomography were used for the diagnoses.

This sequence was found in a woman aged 18-29 years with Graves disease. The chain couples TRBV20-1 to TRBJ1-6; TRBD1 aligns across 7 bases. The material sequenced was peripheral blood mononuclear cells (PBMCs), taken at new diagnosis, from a patient treated with antithyroid drugs. The CDR3 DNA reads as TGCAGTGCTCATCCAAGACAGGGTTTTTCCTCACCCCTCCACTTT. It yields the protein CSAHPRQGFSSPLHF.